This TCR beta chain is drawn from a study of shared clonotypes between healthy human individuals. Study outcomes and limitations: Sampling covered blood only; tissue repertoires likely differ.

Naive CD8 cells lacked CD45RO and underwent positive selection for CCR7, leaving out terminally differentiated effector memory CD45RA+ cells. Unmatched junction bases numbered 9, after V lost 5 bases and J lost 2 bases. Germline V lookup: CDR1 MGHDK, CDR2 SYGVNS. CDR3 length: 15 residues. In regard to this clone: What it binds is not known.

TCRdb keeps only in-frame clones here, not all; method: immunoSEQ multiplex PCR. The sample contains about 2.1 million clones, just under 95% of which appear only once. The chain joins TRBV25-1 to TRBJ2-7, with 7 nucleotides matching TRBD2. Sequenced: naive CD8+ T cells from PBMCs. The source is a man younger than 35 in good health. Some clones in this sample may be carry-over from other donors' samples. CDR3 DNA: TGTGCCAGCAGTCAGGGAGGGGTCCCGACCTACGAGCAGTACTTC. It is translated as CASSQGGVPTYEQYF.